These 11 T cell receptor beta chains came from one sample sequenced in a study of synovial regulatory T cells in juvenile arthritis. TCRdb keeps only in-frame clones here, not all; method: immunoSEQ multiplex PCR. This sample's clone table lists 8,000 to 10,000 clones. Sequencing used Treg cells from blood. Subset reported: remaining (HLA-DR-negative) circulating blood Treg cells. The receptors come from a donor aged 2 to 35 with juvenile idiopathic arthritis.

The V gene is TRBV10-1, the J gene TRBJ2-7; TCRdb picks TRBD1, but there is no DNA to check that call. The germline gives CDR1 WNHNN, CDR2 SYGVQD (reference sequence). The length of the CDR3 is 13 residues. DNA is not on record. Here the CDR3 reads CASSEHVSSEQYF.

The rearrangement links TRBV4-2 to TRBJ1-1; TCRdb designates TRBD1, a call that cannot be tested without DNA. The germline V gene encodes CDR1 LGHNA and CDR2 YNFKEQ. This CDR3 is built from 15 residues. No coding sequence is recorded. The CDR3: CASSQRQGGNTEAFF.

The V gene is TRBV2, the J gene TRBJ1-2; TCRdb's D call, TRBD1, is unchecked because there is no DNA. Per germline, CDR1 SNHLY and CDR2 FYNNEI. This CDR3 has 13 residues. No DNA is recorded. The CDR3 region is CASSQDRAKDYTF.

The rearrangement joins TRBV29-1 to TRBJ2-3; TCRdb selects TRBD2, and the lack of DNA leaves this call unchecked. This CDR3 has 11 residues. No coding sequence is recorded. The germline gives CDR1 SQVTM, CDR2 ANQGSEA. This CDR3 is CSVEFFLLQYF.

CDR3 residues: CASSQAGSYEQYF. The J gene is TRBJ2-7, the V gene TRBV4-1; TCRdb calls TRBD2, which cannot be checked without DNA. There are 13 residues in the CDR3. Nucleotide data are not available. CDR1 is MGHRA, CDR2 YSYEKL, per germline.

This rearrangement joins TRBV4-2 to TRBJ2-7; the TCRdb call, TRBD1, lacks DNA for checking. Germline V gives CDR1 LGHNA, CDR2 YNFKEQ. The CDR3 has 14 amino acids. DNA is not on record. The CDR3 reads CASSQLTGGSEQYF.

The chain is built from TRBV28 and TRBJ2-5. Germline V gene data show CDR1 as MDHEN and CDR2 as SYDVKM. The CDR3 runs 10 residues. This entry has no DNA. The CDR3 sequence is CATSWETQYF. Drawing the rest from reference TRBV28 and TRBJ2-5, the complete variable domain is DVKVTQSSRYLVKRTGEKVFLECVQDMDHENMFWYRQDPGLGLRLIYFSYDVKMKEKGDIPEGYSVSREKKERFSLILESASTNQTSMYLCATSWETQYFGPGTRLLVL.

This chain connects TRBV6-5 to TRBJ2-7; the D call from TCRdb, TRBD2, cannot be confirmed without DNA. This CDR3 is built from 13 residues. Only the protein is on record. Germline values: CDR1 MNHEY, CDR2 SVGAGI. The CDR3 spells CASSGGLTYEQYF.

This chain joins TRBV5-1 and TRBJ1-1; there is no DNA to check the TCRdb D call of TRBD1. Germline V gene data show CDR1 as SGHRS and CDR2 as YFSETQ. The CDR3 spans 15 residues. The protein alone is recorded here. This CDR3 reads CASRPGTGKATEAFF.

V usage is TRBV5-1 and J usage is TRBJ2-1; TCRdb names TRBD2, which stays unverified in the absence of DNA. The length of the CDR3 is 16 residues. No DNA has been recorded. From germline, CDR1 is SGHRS and CDR2 YFSETQ. This CDR3 reads CASSLLAGGTYNEQFF.

The chain joins TRBV5-1 to TRBJ2-1; TCRdb's D call, TRBD2, is unchecked because there is no DNA. The CDR3 runs to 14 residues. Only the protein sequence is given. Germline V gene data show CDR1 as SGHRS and CDR2 as YFSETQ. CDR3 in amino acids: CASSLEAPYNEQFF.